Listed here are 23 T cell receptor beta chains from one sample, sequenced in a study of human T cells and chemical hapten exposure. TCRdb independently ran MiXCR on the 5' RACE reads; one entry per CDR3 protein. This sample has approximately 140,000 distinct CDR3 sequences, with 3.5% to 5% found just once. Sequencing started from total RNA isolated from unfractionated whole blood. The receptors here all came from a female donor in good health.

This clonotype occurred many times. The J gene is TRBJ1-5, the V gene TRBV7-2; D not certain. The germline CDR1 and CDR2 sequences are SGHTA and FQGNSA. V lost 8 bases and J 3 bases, leaving 8 bases between the germline ends. This CDR3 is 12 amino acids long. CDR3: CASASPNQPQHF. As DNA, the CDR3 is TGTGCCAGCGCCTCCCCCAATCAGCCCCAGCATTTT.

This clonotype was recorded many times. The chain recombines TRBV2 with TRBJ1-4; the D gene is possibly TRBD1 (6 bases). CDR3 length: 15 residues. Trimming left V 4 bases short and J 3 bases short, with 12 bases between. CDR1 SNHLY and CDR2 FYNNEI come from the germline V gene. CDR3 in DNA: TGTGCCAGCAGTGCTCAGGGACACCCTAATGAAAAACTGTTTTTT. Amino acids: CASSAQGHPNEKLFF.

This clonotype was detected ten times or more. The V and J genes are TRBV7-2 and TRBJ2-1; TRBD2 aligns across 10 bases. Germline-derived CDR1 and CDR2 are SGHTA and FQGNSA. The length of the CDR3 is 15 residues. With 5 bases clipped from V and 5 bases from J, the junction kept 6 bases outside the gene matches. Written as DNA, the CDR3 is TGTGCCAGCAGCCGGGGACTAGCGATAAACAATGAGCAGTTCTTC. Residues: CASSRGLAINNEQFF.

This clonotype was counted ten times or more. The genes are TRBV6-5 and TRBJ1-5; D may be TRBD1 (6 bases). V was cut by 0 bases and J by 5 bases, with 8 bases left in between. This CDR3 comprises 14 residues. The germline gives CDR1 MNHEY, CDR2 SVGAGI. The DNA for the CDR3 is TGTGCCAGCAGTTACTCAGGACAGTATCAGCCCCAGCATTTT. This gives the protein CASSYSGQYQPQHF.

This clonotype was picked up many times. This chain links TRBV6-8 with TRBJ2-3; 8 bases align to TRBD2. The CDR3 is 18 amino acids. After removal of 0 bases from V and 0 bases from J, the junction contained 8 bases not matched to a gene. Per germline, CDR1 MNHGY and CDR2 SAAAGT. The CDR3 sequence is CASSYSVQRGISTDTQYF. DNA for the CDR3: TGTGCCAGCAGTTACTCGGTACAGCGGGGGATTAGCACAGATACGCAGTATTTT.

This clonotype was observed many times. The rearrangement uses TRBV5-5 and TRBJ1-2; 11 nucleotides agree with TRBD1. Trimming removed 3 bases from V and 4 bases from J; junction bases left unmatched: 11. The CDR3 has 17 amino acids. Germline values: CDR1 SGHKS, CDR2 YYEKEE (reference sequence). The CDR3 loop reads CASSSPGQGALGYGYTF. CDR3 in DNA: TGTGCCAGCAGCTCGCCCGGACAGGGGGCGCTGGGCTATGGCTACACCTTC.

This chain joins TRBV15 and TRBJ1-5; D may be TRBD1 (6 bases). Per germline, CDR1 LNHNV and CDR2 YYDKDF (reference sequence). The CDR3 contains 16 residues. Trimming removed 0 bases from V and 4 bases from J, with 13 bases in between. This chain's CDR3 is CATSRDRNRENQPQHF. The DNA of the CDR3 is TGTGCCACCAGCAGAGATCGGAACAGGGAGAATCAGCCCCAGCATTTT.

This clonotype was detected ten times or more. The J gene is TRBJ1-6, the V gene TRBV5-1; tentative D call: TRBD1 (5 bases). Germline lookup yields CDR1 SGHRS and CDR2 YFSETQ. Trimming stripped 3 bases from V and 0 bases from J, with 13 bases between. The length of the CDR3 is 17 residues. The CDR3 region has the DNA TGCGCCAGCAGCTCGGGACGGACGAGCTCCTATAATTCACCCCTCCACTTT. Translating it yields CASSSGRTSSYNSPLHF.

About this clonotype: It is unclear where the CDR3 begins or ends on the DNA, so no DNA is shown, and the CDR3 is as TCRdb lists it. The V call is TRBV12-3 or TRBV12-4, the J call TRBJ2-5; the table gives TRBD2 as D, unverified against the DNA. The CDR3 length is 15 residues, termini included. The CDR3 sequence is CASSFGGGAAQTRYF.

This clonotype has at least ten counts. The rearrangement uses TRBV6-4 and TRBJ1-1, with D possibly being TRBD1 (6 bases). V lost 5 bases and J lost 6, with 13 bases in between. This CDR3 contains 13 residues. Germline V lookup: CDR1 MRHNA, CDR2 SNTAGT. The CDR3 loop is CASSRTEGAEAFF. Here the CDR3 DNA reads TGTGCCAGCAGTCGGACAGAGGGGGCTGAAGCTTTCTTT.

This clonotype was picked up many times. At one end the junction does not follow the germline gene, possibly because of a read error. This chain connects TRBV9 to TRBJ1-1; 10 bases are a match to TRBD1. The CDR3 has 16 amino acids. The germline CDR1 and CDR2 sequences are SGDLS and YYNGEE. The CDR3, as DNA: TGTGCCAGCAGCGTAGGGGGGGGACAGGGGAACCCTGAAGCTTTCTTT. Residues: CASSVGGGQGNPEAFF.

This clonotype was counted once. A much bigger clone sits one base away, suggesting this may be a read error. Here the CDR3 reads CASSTGLRGGYTF. As DNA, the CDR3 is TGTGCCAGCAGTACGGGACTGCGGGGTGGCTACACCTTC. This sequence joins TRBV6-2 or TRBV6-3 and TRBJ1-2, with a tentative D call TRBD1 (5 bases). The CDR3 covers 13 residues. From germline, CDR1 is MNHEY and CDR2 SVGEGT. V lost 5 bases and J 7 bases, leaving 14 bases between the germline ends.

Many counts were recorded for this clonotype. J is TRBJ2-7 and V is TRBV10-3; D possibly matches TRBD1 or TRBD2 (6 bases each). CDR1 and CDR2 (germline): ENHRY, SYGVKD. V was trimmed by 2 bases and J by 4 bases, leaving 18 bases between them. This CDR3 has 16 residues. The CDR3 DNA sequence: TGTGCCATCAGTGAGGGAGGGACACCGGAGGGATACGAGCAGTACTTC. Its translation is CAISEGGTPEGYEQYF.

The chain joins TRBV5-6 to TRBJ2-5; D ambiguous. Trimming took off 4 bases at V and 3 bases at J, with 13 bases between the two ends. The germline CDR1 and CDR2 sequences are SGHDT and YYEEEE. The CDR3 contains 14 residues. Here the CDR3 reads CASSRPAPKETQYF. The CDR3 DNA sequence: TGTGCCAGCAGCCGCCCCGCACCCAAAGAGACCCAGTACTTC.

The table lists this clonotype with many counts. This sequence joins TRBV3-1 and TRBJ2-7; 7 bases align to TRBD1. This CDR3 comprises 13 residues. Unmatched junction bases numbered 6, after V lost 4 bases and J lost 6 bases. Germline V CDR1 and CDR2: LGHDT, YNNKEL (reference sequence). For the CDR3, the DNA is TGTGCCAGCAGCCGGGACAGCGTGTCCGAGCAGTACTTC. Its protein is CASSRDSVSEQYF.

Many counts were recorded for this clonotype. The rearrangement joins TRBV9 to TRBJ1-1; no firm D call. The V end was cut by 4 bases, the J end by 1 base, with 14 bases between. The CDR3 runs to 15 residues. Per the germline V gene, CDR1 is SGDLS and CDR2 is YYNGEE. CDR3 sequence: CASSIRPDQNTEAFF. The CDR3 DNA reads as TGTGCCAGCAGCATCCGACCGGATCAGAACACTGAAGCTTTCTTT.

The chain couples TRBV9 to TRBJ2-2, with D perhaps matching TRBD1 (6 bases). Germline values: CDR1 SGDLS, CDR2 YYNGEE. Trimming removed 3 bases at V and 3 bases at J, with 18 bases between. The CDR3 has 17 amino acids. The CDR3 DNA reads as TGTGCCAGCAGCGGATGGGGACACGGGATGGACACCGGGGAGCTGTTTTTT. Its protein is CASSGWGHGMDTGELFF.

The sample holds many counts of this clonotype. V is TRBV2 and J is TRBJ1-3; the match to TRBD1 covers 8 bases. Germline V gene lookup returns CDR1 SNHLY and CDR2 FYNNEI. CDR3 length: 15 amino acids. With V trimmed by 6 bases and J by 4 bases, 8 bases remained unmatched. CDR3 sequence (DNA): TGTGCCAGCAGGGGGACAGGAAGAAACGGAAACACCATATATTTT. Translated: CASRGTGRNGNTIYF.

This clonotype was detected many times. The rearrangement uses TRBV15 and TRBJ2-5; perhaps TRBD1 as D (6 bases). CDR3 length equals 17 residues. V was shortened by 3 bases and J by 4 bases, with 21 bases between the two germline ends. Per germline, CDR1 LNHNV and CDR2 YYDKDF (reference sequence). CDR3: CATSSSRTGYSGETQYF. The CDR3 DNA reads as TGTGCCACCAGCAGTTCAAGAACAGGGTATTCGGGAGAGACCCAGTACTTC.

This clonotype was observed at least ten times. The CDR3 region has the DNA TGTGCCAGCAGCAGAGGGGTTGTTACAGATACGCAGTATTTT. The encoded protein is CASSRGVVTDTQYF. The V call is TRBV12-3 or TRBV12-4, the J call TRBJ2-3, with D perhaps being TRBD1 or TRBD2 (5 bases each). V lost 6 bases to trimming and J lost 3 bases, with 13 bases between them. This CDR3 region has 14 residues.

This clonotype was observed many times. V usage is TRBV7-9 and J usage is TRBJ2-1; no firm D call. Germline V gene lookup returns CDR1 SEHNR and CDR2 FQNEAQ (reference sequence). Trimming removed 4 bases at V and 0 bases at J, with 13 bases between. The CDR3 covers 16 residues. CDR3 bases: TGTGCCAGCAGCTCGGAGAGGCTTATCTCCTACAATGAGCAGTTCTTC. This codes for CASSSERLISYNEQFF.

This clonotype was detected ten times or more. The rearrangement uses TRBV11-1 and TRBJ1-6; TRBD1 might be the D (6 bases). The V end was cut by 5 bases, the J end by 10 bases, with 15 bases between. The CDR3 totals 14 residues. The germline CDR1 and CDR2 sequences are SGHAT and FQDESV (reference sequence). Here the CDR3 reads CASSNTRTESPLHF. The CDR3 DNA reads as TGTGCCAGCAGCAACACCCGGACAGAGTCACCCCTCCACTTT.

As to this clonotype: A much larger clonotype is one base distant, so this may be a read error. The final CDR3 position lacks the conserved phenylalanine or tryptophan, pointing to a likely read error. CDR3 sequence reads: CASSQDLGLNFNSPLHL. As DNA, the CDR3 is TGTGCCAGCAGCCAAGATCTAGGCCTTAACTTTAATTCACCCCTCCACTTG. The chain couples TRBV3-1 to TRBJ1-6; no firm D call. With 0 bases removed from V and 6 bases from J, the gap between germline ends came to 15 bases. This CDR3 contains 17 residues. Germline V gene lookup returns CDR1 LGHDT and CDR2 YNNKEL (reference sequence).